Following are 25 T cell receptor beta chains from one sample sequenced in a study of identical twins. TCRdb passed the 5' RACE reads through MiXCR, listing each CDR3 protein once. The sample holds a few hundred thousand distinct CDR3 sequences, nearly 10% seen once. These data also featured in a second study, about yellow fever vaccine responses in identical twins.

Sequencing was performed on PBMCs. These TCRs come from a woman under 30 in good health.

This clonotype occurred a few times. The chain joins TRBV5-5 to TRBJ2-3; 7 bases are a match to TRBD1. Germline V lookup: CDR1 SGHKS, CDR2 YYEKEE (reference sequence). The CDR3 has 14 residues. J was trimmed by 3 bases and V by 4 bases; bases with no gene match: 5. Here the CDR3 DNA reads TGTGCCAGCAGCCTGACAGGGATAACAGATACGCAGTATTTT. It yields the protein CASSLTGITDTQYF.

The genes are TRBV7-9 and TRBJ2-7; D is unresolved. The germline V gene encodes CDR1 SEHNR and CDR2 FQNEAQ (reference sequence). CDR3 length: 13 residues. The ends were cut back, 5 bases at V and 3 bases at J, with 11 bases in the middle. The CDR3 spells CASSPAAVYEQYF. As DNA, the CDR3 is TGTGCCAGCAGCCCAGCAGCCGTCTACGAGCAGTACTTC.

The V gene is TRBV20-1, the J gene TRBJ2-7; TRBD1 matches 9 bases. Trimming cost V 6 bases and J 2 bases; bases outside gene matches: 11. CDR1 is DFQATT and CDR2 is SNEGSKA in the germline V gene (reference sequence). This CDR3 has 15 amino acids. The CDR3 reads CSATTRQGVAYEQYF. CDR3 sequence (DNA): TGCAGTGCCACCACGAGACAGGGGGTTGCCTACGAGCAGTACTTC.

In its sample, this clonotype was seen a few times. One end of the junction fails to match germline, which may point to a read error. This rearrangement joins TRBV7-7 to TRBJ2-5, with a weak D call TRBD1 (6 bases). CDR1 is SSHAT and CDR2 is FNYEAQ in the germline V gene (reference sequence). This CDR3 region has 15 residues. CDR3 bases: TGTGCTAGCAGCCCCGGGACAACGTACCAAGAGACCCAGTACTTC. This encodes CASSPGTTYQETQYF.

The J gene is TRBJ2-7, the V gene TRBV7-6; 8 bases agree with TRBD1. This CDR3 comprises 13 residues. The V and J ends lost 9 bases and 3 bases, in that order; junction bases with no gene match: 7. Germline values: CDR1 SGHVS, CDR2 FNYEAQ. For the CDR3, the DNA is TGTGCCAGAAGCCCGGGACAGGACTACGAGCAGTACTTC. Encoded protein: CARSPGQDYEQYF. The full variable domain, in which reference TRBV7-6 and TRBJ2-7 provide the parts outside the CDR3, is GAGVSQSPRYKVTKRGQDVALRCDPISGHVSLYWYRQALGQGPEFLTYFNYEAQQDKSGLPNDRFSAERPEGSISTLTIQRTEQRDSAMYRCARSPGQDYEQYFGPGTRLTVT.

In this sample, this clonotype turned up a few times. CDR3 DNA: TGTGCCAGCAGCCATACAGGGAGCTCTGGAAACACCATATATTTT. It codes for CASSHTGSSGNTIYF. The chain couples TRBV4-2 to TRBJ1-3; D is possibly TRBD1 (6 bases). The germline V gene encodes CDR1 LGHNA and CDR2 YNFKEQ. V gave up 3 bases and J gave up 0 bases, with 9 bases separating them. The CDR3 is 15 amino acids.

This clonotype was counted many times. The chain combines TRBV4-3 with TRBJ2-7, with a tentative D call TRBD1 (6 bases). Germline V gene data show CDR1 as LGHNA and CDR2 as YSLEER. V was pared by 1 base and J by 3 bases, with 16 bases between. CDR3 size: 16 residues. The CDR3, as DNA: TGCGCCAGCAGCCAAGGCCGTCCACAGGGTATCTACGAGCAGTACTTC. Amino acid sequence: CASSQGRPQGIYEQYF.

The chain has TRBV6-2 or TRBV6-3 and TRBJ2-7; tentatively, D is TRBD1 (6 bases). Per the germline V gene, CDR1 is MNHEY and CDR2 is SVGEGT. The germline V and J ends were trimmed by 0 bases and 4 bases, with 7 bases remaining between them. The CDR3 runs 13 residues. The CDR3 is CASSYSGQYEQYF. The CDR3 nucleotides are TGTGCCAGCAGTTACTCCGGACAGTACGAGCAGTACTTC.

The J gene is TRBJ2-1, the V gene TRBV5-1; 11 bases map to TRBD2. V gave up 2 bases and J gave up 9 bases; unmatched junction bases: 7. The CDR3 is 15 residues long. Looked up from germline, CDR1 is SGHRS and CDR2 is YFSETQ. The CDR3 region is CASSFELAGAIEQFF. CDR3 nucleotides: TGCGCCAGCAGCTTCGAACTAGCGGGAGCAATTGAGCAGTTCTTC.

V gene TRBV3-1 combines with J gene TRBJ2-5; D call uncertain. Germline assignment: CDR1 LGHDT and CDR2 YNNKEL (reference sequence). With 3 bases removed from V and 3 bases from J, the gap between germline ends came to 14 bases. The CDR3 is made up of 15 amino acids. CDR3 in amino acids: CASSHISGGEETQYF. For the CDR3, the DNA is TGTGCCAGCAGCCATATCTCTGGTGGGGAAGAGACCCAGTACTTC.

The CDR3 protein is CASSPTGGGDETQYF. CDR3 DNA: TGTGCCAGCAGCCCGACTGGGGGGGGAGACGAGACCCAGTACTTC. This chain connects TRBV9 to TRBJ2-5; 7 positions agree with TRBD2. J gave up 5 bases and V 4 bases, and 11 bases lay outside the gene matches. The CDR3 covers 15 residues. CDR1 and CDR2 from the germline V gene are SGDLS and YYNGEE.

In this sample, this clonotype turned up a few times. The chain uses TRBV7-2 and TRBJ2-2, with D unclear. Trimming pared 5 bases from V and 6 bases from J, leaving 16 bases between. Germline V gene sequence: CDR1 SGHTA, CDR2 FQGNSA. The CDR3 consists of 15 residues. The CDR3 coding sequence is TGTGCCAGCAGCATCCGGGCCCCATTGCCCGGGGAGCTGTTTTTT. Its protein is CASSIRAPLPGELFF. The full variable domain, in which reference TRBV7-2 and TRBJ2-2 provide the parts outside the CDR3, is GAGVSQSPSNKVTEKGKDVELRCDPISGHTALYWYRQSLGQGLEFLIYFQGNSAPDKSGLPSDRFSAERTGGSVSTLTIQRTQQEDSAVYLCASSIRAPLPGELFFGEGSRLTVL.

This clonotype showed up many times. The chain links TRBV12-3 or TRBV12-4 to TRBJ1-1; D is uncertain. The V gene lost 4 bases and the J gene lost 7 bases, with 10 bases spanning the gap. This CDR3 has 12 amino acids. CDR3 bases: TGTGCCAGCAGTTCACTAGATATTGAAGCTTTCTTT. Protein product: CASSSLDIEAFF.

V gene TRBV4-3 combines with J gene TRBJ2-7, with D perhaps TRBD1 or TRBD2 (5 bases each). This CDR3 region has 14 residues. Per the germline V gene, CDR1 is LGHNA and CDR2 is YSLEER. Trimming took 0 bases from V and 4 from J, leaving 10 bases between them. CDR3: CASSQDLWGYEQYF. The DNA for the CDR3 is TGCGCCAGCAGCCAAGATTTATGGGGGTACGAGCAGTACTTC.

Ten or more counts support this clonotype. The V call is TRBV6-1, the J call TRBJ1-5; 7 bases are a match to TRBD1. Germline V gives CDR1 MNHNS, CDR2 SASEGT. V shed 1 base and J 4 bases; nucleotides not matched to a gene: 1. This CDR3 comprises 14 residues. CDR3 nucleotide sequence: TGTGCCAGCAGTGAAGAGACAGGGAATCAGCCCCAGCATTTT. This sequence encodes CASSEETGNQPQHF.

CDR3 coding DNA: TGTGCCAGCCCCCTTCAGGCCAGGGGAGAAAATCAGCCCCAGCATTTT. Its translation: CASPLQARGENQPQHF. V gene TRBV18 combines with J gene TRBJ1-5, with a tentative D call TRBD1 (6 bases). Trimming removed 8 bases from V and 4 bases from J, with 21 bases in between. This CDR3 has 16 residues. CDR1 and CDR2 from the germline V gene are KGHSH and LQKENI. The full variable domain, in which reference TRBV18 and TRBJ1-5 provide the parts outside the CDR3, is NAGVMQNPRHLVRRRGQEARLRCSPMKGHSHVYWYRQLPEEGLKFMVYLQKENIIDESGMPKERFSAEFPKEGPSILRIQQVVRGDSAAYFCASPLQARGENQPQHFGDGTRLSIL.

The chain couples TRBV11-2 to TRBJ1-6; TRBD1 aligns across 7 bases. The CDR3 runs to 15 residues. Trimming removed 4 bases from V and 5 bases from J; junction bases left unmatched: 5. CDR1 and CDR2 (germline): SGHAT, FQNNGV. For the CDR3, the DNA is TGTGCCAGCAGCTCGCCGGGACAGCATAATTCACCCCTCCACTTT. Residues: CASSSPGQHNSPLHF.

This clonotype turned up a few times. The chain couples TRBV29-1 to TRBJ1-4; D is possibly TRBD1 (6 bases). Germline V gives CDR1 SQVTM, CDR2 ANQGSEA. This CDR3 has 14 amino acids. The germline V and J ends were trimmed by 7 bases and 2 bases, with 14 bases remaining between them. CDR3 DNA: TGCAGCGGGGGAGTTGGGGGCACTAATGAAAAACTGTTTTTT. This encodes CSGGVGGTNEKLFF.

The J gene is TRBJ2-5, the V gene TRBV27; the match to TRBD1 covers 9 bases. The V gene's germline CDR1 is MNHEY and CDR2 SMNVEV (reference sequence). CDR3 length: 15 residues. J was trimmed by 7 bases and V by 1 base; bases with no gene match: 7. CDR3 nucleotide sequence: TGTGCCAGCAGTTTATGGACAGGGGAGACCGTGACCCAGTACTTC. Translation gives CASSLWTGETVTQYF.

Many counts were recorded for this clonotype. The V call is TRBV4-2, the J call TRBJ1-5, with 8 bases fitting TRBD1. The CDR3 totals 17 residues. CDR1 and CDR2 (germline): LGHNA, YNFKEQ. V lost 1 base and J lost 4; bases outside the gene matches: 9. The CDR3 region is CASSQAGTGVPNQPQHF. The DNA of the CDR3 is TGTGCCAGCAGCCAAGCCGGGACAGGCGTCCCAAATCAGCCCCAGCATTTT.

For the CDR3, the DNA is TGTGCCATCAGTGACGGTAGCGGGCCCTCCTACAATGAGCAGTTCTTC. Encoded protein: CAISDGSGPSYNEQFF. The chain uses TRBV10-3 and TRBJ2-1; 7 nucleotides line up with TRBD2. This CDR3 is 16 amino acids long. CDR1 and CDR2 from the germline V gene are ENHRY and SYGVKD. V was pared by 3 bases and J by 0 bases, with 5 bases of the junction left unmatched.

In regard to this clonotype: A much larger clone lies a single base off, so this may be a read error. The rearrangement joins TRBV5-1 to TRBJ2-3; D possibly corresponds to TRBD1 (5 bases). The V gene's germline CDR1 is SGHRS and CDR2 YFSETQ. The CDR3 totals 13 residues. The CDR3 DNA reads TGCTCCAGCTACCAGGGCATTGCAGATACGCAGTATTTT. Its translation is CSSYQGIADTQYF. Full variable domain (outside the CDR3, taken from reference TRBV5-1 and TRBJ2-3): KAGVTQTPRYLIKTRGQQVTLSCSPISGHRSVSWYQQTPGQGLQFLFEYFSETQRNKGNFPGRFSGRQFSNSRSEMNVSTLELGDSALYLCSSYQGIADTQYFGPGTRLTVL.

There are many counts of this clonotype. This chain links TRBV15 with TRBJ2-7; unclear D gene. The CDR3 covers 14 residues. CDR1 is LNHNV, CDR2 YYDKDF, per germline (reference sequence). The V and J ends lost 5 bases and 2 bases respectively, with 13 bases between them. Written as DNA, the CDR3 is TGTGCCACCAGCGCCGACATCGCCACCTACGAGCAGTACTTC. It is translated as CATSADIATYEQYF. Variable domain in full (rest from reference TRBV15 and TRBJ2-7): DAMVIQNPRYQVTQFGKPVTLSCSQTLNHNVMYWYQQKSSQAPKLLFHYYDKDFNNEADTPDNFQSRRPNTSFCFLDIRSPGLGDTAMYLCATSADIATYEQYFGPGTRLTVT.

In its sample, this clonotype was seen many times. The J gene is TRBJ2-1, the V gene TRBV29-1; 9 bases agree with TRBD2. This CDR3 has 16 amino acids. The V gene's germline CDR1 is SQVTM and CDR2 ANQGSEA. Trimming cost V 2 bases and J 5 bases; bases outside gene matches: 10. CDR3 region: CSVELTPSGRNNEQFF. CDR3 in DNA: TGCAGCGTTGAACTCACCCCCAGCGGGAGGAACAATGAGCAGTTCTTC.

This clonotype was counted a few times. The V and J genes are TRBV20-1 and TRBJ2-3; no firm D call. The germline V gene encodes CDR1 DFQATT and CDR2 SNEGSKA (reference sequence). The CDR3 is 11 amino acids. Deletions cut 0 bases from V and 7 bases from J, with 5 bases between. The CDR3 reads CSAREGNTQYF. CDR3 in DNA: TGCAGTGCTAGAGAAGGGAATACGCAGTATTTT.